What follows are 28 T cell receptor beta chains derived from one specimen sequenced in a study of T cells after yellow fever vaccination. TCRdb reprocessed the 5' RACE reads via MiXCR and lists one record per CDR3 protein. Found here are 200,000 to 250,000 distinct CDR3 sequences, approximately 3.2% of them singletons; the top ten hold about 3%. Sequencing used CD4+ T cells sorted from PBMCs, obtained 10 days after the yellow fever booster vaccination. These receptors all come from a man younger than 35 who received the YFV17D yellow fever vaccine.

This clonotype was picked up many times. The chain joins TRBV7-2 to TRBJ2-1; D may be TRBD2 (6 bases). V lost 3 bases to trimming and J lost 0 bases, with 9 bases between them. The CDR3 is 15 residues long. Germline V gives CDR1 SGHTA, CDR2 FQGNSA. The CDR3: CASSFGGASYNEQFF. CDR3 DNA: TGTGCCAGCAGCTTCGGCGGGGCCTCCTACAATGAGCAGTTCTTC.

The V call is TRBV27, the J call TRBJ1-4; 7 positions agree with TRBD1. The junction had 7 bases not matched to a gene; V was cut back by 4 bases and J by 8 bases. The germline V gene has CDR1 MNHEY and CDR2 SMNVEV (reference sequence). The CDR3 runs 14 residues. The CDR3 reads CASSSRQGREKLFF. The CDR3 DNA is TGTGCCAGCAGTTCCAGACAGGGTCGGGAAAAACTGTTTTTT.

This clonotype was seen repeatedly, ten times or more. V usage is TRBV29-1 and J usage is TRBJ1-5; 7 nucleotides align to TRBD1. The CDR3 extends over 13 amino acids. Germline trimming cut 7 bases from V and 7 bases from J; bases unmatched to any gene: 10. Germline CDR1 is SQVTM and CDR2 is ANQGSEA. The CDR3 sequence: CSATPSGGQPQHF. The CDR3, as DNA: TGCAGCGCTACCCCGTCAGGGGGACAGCCCCAGCATTTT. The whole variable domain, filled in from reference TRBV29-1 and TRBJ1-5, reads SAVISQKPSRDICQRGTSLTIQCQVDSQVTMMFWYRQQPGQSLTLIATANQGSEATYESGFVIDKFPISRPNLTFSTLTVSNMSPEDSSIYLCSATPSGGQPQHFGDGTRLSIL.

This clonotype was counted between two and nine times. Germline and junction disagree at one end, which may indicate a read error. The chain is built from TRBV3-1 and TRBJ2-5; perhaps TRBD1 as D (6 bases). This CDR3 spans 15 amino acids. Germline V gives CDR1 LGHDT, CDR2 YNNKEL (reference sequence). DNA for the CDR3: TGTGCCAGCAGCCTGGTTGGGGGCCACCAGGAGACCCAGTACTTC. Encoded protein: CASSLVGGHQETQYF.

The CDR3 loop reads CASSFPDGGADTQYF. CDR3 in DNA: TGTGCCAGCAGCTTTCCGGACGGAGGGGCAGATACGCAGTATTTT. The V gene is TRBV7-2, the J gene TRBJ2-3; tentative D call: TRBD2 (6 bases). In germline, CDR1 is SGHTA, CDR2 FQGNSA. The CDR3 contains 15 residues. V shed 3 bases and J shed 4 bases, with 14 bases lying between them.

This clonotype appeared many times. The chain links TRBV5-1 to TRBJ2-3; 10 nucleotides align to TRBD1. After removal of 4 bases from V and 2 bases from J, the junction contained 4 bases not matched to a gene. This CDR3 is 15 amino acids long. CDR1 is SGHRS, CDR2 YFSETQ, per germline. The CDR3 protein is CASSPGQGFTDTQYF. The CDR3 region has the DNA TGCGCCAGCAGCCCGGGACAGGGGTTCACAGATACGCAGTATTTT.

This clonotype is a singleton in its sample. Just one base apart from a much larger clone, this may be a read error. This chain joins TRBV20-1 and TRBJ2-3, with D hard to call. This CDR3 contains 15 residues. Germline loops: CDR1 DFQATT, CDR2 SNEGSKA (reference sequence). Deletions cut 6 bases from V and 2 bases from J, with 18 bases between. Here the CDR3 reads CSARRAAWDTDTQYF. For the CDR3, the DNA is TGCAGTGCACGCCGGGCTGCGTGGGACACAGATACGCAGTATTTT.

V and J are TRBV25-1 and TRBJ1-5; D perhaps matches TRBD1 (5 bases). The CDR3 has 14 residues. V dropped 3 bases and J dropped 5 bases, with 11 bases sitting between them. Germline CDR1 MGHDK, CDR2 SYGVNS. The CDR3 DNA reads TGTGCCAGCAGTGAGGCCAGGGTTCATCAGCCCCAGCATTTT. It yields the protein CASSEARVHQPQHF.

The chain combines TRBV20-1 with TRBJ2-1; a weak D match, TRBD1 (6 bases). Germline assignment: CDR1 DFQATT and CDR2 SNEGSKA (reference sequence). Trimming removed 6 bases from V and 7 bases from J, with 16 bases in between. The CDR3 has 13 amino acids. The CDR3, as DNA: TGCAGTGCAAGTGGGGACAAGGGGAATGAGCAGTTCTTC. Its translation is CSASGDKGNEQFF.

This clonotype has at least ten counts. The junction differs from germline at one of its ends, possibly a read error. This rearrangement joins TRBV23-1 to TRBJ2-7; 9 nucleotides match TRBD1. TRBV23-1 has ORF status, its function being uncertain. The CDR3 is 12 amino acids. This CDR3 reads CASSQSGQGRHF. The DNA of the CDR3 is TGCGCCAGCAGTCAATCGGGACAGGGAAGGCACTTC.

The V and J genes are TRBV20-1 and TRBJ2-7; D perhaps matches TRBD1 (6 bases). The CDR3 covers 13 residues. The V and J ends lost 4 bases and 3 bases respectively, with 13 bases between them. The germline CDR1 and CDR2 sequences are DFQATT and SNEGSKA (reference sequence). The CDR3 coding sequence is TGCAGTGCTACAGGACAGAGGGGCTACGAGCAGTACTTC. Its protein product is CSATGQRGYEQYF.

J is TRBJ2-5 and V is TRBV12-3 or TRBV12-4; the D gene is possibly TRBD2 (7 bases). V shed 8 bases and J shed 4 bases, with 14 bases lying between them. The CDR3 has 13 residues. The CDR3 nucleotides are TGTGCCAGCTCCTGGGAGGGGGGAGAGACCCAGTACTTC. Its translation: CASSWEGGETQYF.

This clonotype came up a few times. The J gene is TRBJ2-6, the V gene TRBV5-1; maybe TRBD1 (5 bases). Germline values: CDR1 SGHRS, CDR2 YFSETQ. V was shortened by 0 bases and J by 0 bases, with 7 bases between the two germline ends. The CDR3 covers 16 residues. CDR3 nucleotide sequence: TGCGCCAGCAGCTTGGGACAGCACTCTGGGGCCAACGTCCTGACTTTC. Its protein is CASSLGQHSGANVLTF.

There are many counts of this clonotype. The rearrangement links TRBV6-1 to TRBJ1-4, with TRBD1 identical over 8 bases. CDR3 length equals 14 residues. After removal of 6 bases from V and 8 bases from J, the junction contained 8 bases not matched to a gene. CDR1 and CDR2 from the germline V gene are MNHNS and SASEGT. The DNA of the CDR3 is TGTGCCAGCAGCTACGGACAGGGCGGCGAAAAACTGTTTTTT. Residues: CASSYGQGGEKLFF.

This clonotype was seen repeatedly, ten times or more. The gene calls are TRBV19 and TRBJ2-2, with 9 positions matching TRBD2. The germline V gene has CDR1 LNHDA and CDR2 SQIVND (reference sequence). CDR3 length: 16 residues. The V and J ends lost 4 bases and 2 bases, in that order; junction bases with no gene match: 5. As DNA, the CDR3 is TGTGCCAGTAGTAGGCTTAGCGGGAGTAACACCGGGGAGCTGTTTTTT. It translates to CASSRLSGSNTGELFF.

V is TRBV4-2 and J is TRBJ1-6; D is perhaps TRBD1 (6 bases). The CDR3 has 16 amino acids. The V gene lost 4 bases and the J gene lost 7 bases, with 17 bases spanning the gap. Germline CDR1 is LGHNA and CDR2 is YNFKEQ. Here the CDR3 DNA reads TGTGCCAGCAGCCGCCCGGGGGGGCAGGGGAATTCACCCCTCCACTTT. Protein: CASSRPGGQGNSPLHF.

This clonotype has a count of ten or more. The rearrangement links TRBV3-1 to TRBJ1-4; D is possibly TRBD1 (5 bases). The CDR3 consists of 15 residues. CDR1 and CDR2 (germline): LGHDT, YNNKEL (reference sequence). Trimming shortened V by 4 bases and J by 7 bases, and 16 bases separated the two germline ends. For the CDR3, the DNA is TGTGCCAGCAGCCTATCATCCCGGGACGGTGAAAAACTGTTTTTT. This codes for CASSLSSRDGEKLFF.

The sample holds many counts of this clonotype. The chain has TRBV5-1 and TRBJ2-1, with D hard to call. Trimming took 1 base from V and 7 from J, leaving 12 bases between them. The germline CDR1 and CDR2 sequences are SGHRS and YFSETQ. This CDR3 is 14 amino acids long. CDR3 nucleotides: TGCGCCAGCAGCTTGATCGAGGTGGGGAATGAGCAGTTCTTC. Its protein is CASSLIEVGNEQFF.

The gene calls are TRBV9 and TRBJ2-2; 9 bases are a match to TRBD2. In germline, CDR1 is SGDLS, CDR2 YYNGEE. V shed 0 bases, J shed 3 bases, and the junction held 3 bases outside the gene matches. CDR3 length equals 16 residues. As DNA, the CDR3 is TGTGCCAGCAGCGTAGCTCTAGCGGGGTACACCGGGGAGCTGTTTTTT. It translates to CASSVALAGYTGELFF.

In this sample, this clonotype turned up many times. This sequence joins TRBV5-1 and TRBJ2-3, with 10 bases matching TRBD1. Trimming took 5 bases from V and 10 from J; bases not matched to a gene: 10. Germline-derived CDR1 and CDR2 are SGHRS and YFSETQ. The CDR3 has 14 amino acids. CDR3 region: CASRPGDRGLSQYF. The CDR3 coding sequence is TGCGCCAGCAGACCGGGGGACAGGGGTTTATCGCAGTATTTT.

CDR3 DNA: TGTGCCAGCAGTTTACGTCAGGGGGACGGGGGCTACACCTTC. Amino acid sequence: CASSLRQGDGGYTF. The gene calls are TRBV12-3 or TRBV12-4 and TRBJ1-2; TRBD1 agrees at 7 bases. J gave up 8 bases and V 2 bases, and 8 bases lay outside the gene matches. The CDR3 covers 14 residues.

This chain joins TRBV20-1 and TRBJ1-2, with 7 bases lining up with TRBD1. The germline V gene encodes CDR1 DFQATT and CDR2 SNEGSKA (reference sequence). The J segment lost 3 bases and the V segment lost 5 bases, leaving 6 bases of the junction unmatched. The CDR3 is 13 residues long. The CDR3 protein is CSAYLGGHYGYTF. In nucleotides, the CDR3 is TGCAGTGCTTACTTAGGGGGCCACTATGGCTACACCTTC.

J is TRBJ2-5 and V is TRBV7-2, with 9 bases matching TRBD2. Germline V gene lookup returns CDR1 SGHTA and CDR2 FQGNSA. There are 14 residues in the CDR3. Unmatched junction bases numbered 5, after V lost 6 bases and J lost 3 bases. The CDR3 reads CASRRSSGEETQYF. CDR3 DNA sequence: TGTGCCAGCAGACGATCTAGCGGGGAAGAGACCCAGTACTTC.

This clonotype was seen many times. CDR3 sequence: CASSLEVGAYNEQFF. The CDR3, as DNA: TGTGCCAGCAGCTTAGAGGTCGGGGCCTACAATGAGCAGTTCTTC. This rearrangement joins TRBV7-2 to TRBJ2-1; D might be TRBD2 (5 bases). V lost 1 base, J lost 2 bases, and 9 bases lay in between. This CDR3 is built from 15 residues. Germline CDR1 and CDR2: SGHTA and FQGNSA.

V usage is TRBV6-6 and J usage is TRBJ1-1; no clear D. V lost 5 bases to trimming and J lost 5 bases, with 9 bases between them. Per germline, CDR1 MNHNY and CDR2 SVGAGI (reference sequence). The CDR3 consists of 12 residues. CDR3 DNA sequence: TGTGCCAGCAGTGGGGTGGGGACTGAAGCTTTCTTT. The encoded protein is CASSGVGTEAFF.

This clonotype was observed a few times. The chain combines TRBV12-3 or TRBV12-4 with TRBJ2-5; D tentatively fits TRBD1 or TRBD2 (5 bases each). This CDR3 has 14 residues. V was shortened by 3 bases and J by 4 bases, with 12 bases between the two germline ends. DNA for the CDR3: TGTGCCAGCAGTTTGGGGATTGGGGGAGAGACCCAGTACTTC. Translating gives CASSLGIGGETQYF.

Many counts were recorded for this clonotype. The junction departs from germline at one end; a sequencing error may be responsible. The rearrangement uses TRBV5-1 and TRBJ1-4; weak D call: TRBD1 (5 bases). The CDR3 spans 14 residues. Looked up from germline, CDR1 is SGHRS and CDR2 is YFSETQ. Here the CDR3 DNA reads TGTGCCAGCAGCTTAGGGCAGGGTAATGAAAAACTGTTTTTT. It yields the protein CASSLGQGNEKLFF.

This clonotype has just a few counts. The rearrangement joins TRBV28 to TRBJ2-7; D might be TRBD2 (6 bases). Germline V gene data show CDR1 as MDHEN and CDR2 as SYDVKM. Trimming took 7 bases from V and 3 from J, leaving 13 bases between them. The length of the CDR3 is 13 residues. The CDR3: CASTGWGDYEQYV. CDR3 in DNA: TGTGCCAGCACCGGATGGGGGGACTACGAGCAGTACGTC.